What follows are 19 T cell receptor beta chains derived from one specimen sequenced in a study of blood T cell repertoires in COVID-19. Only in-frame clones appear in the TCRdb table, and some are missing; sequencing was by immunoSEQ multiplex PCR. This sample carries about 220,000 clones, 75% to 90% of them seen once, and the ten largest clones take under 4%. Specimen: PBMCs or T cells enriched from blood (not recorded which). The source is a woman in her late teens or twenties in a cohort exposed to, infected with or recovered from COVID-19 (not recorded which).

This rearrangement joins TRBV28 to TRBJ2-1, with 12 nucleotides matching TRBD1. The CDR3 length is 14 residues. From germline, CDR1 is MDHEN and CDR2 SYDVKM. Trimming took 8 bases from V and 7 from J; bases not matched to a gene: 6. CDR3 residues: CASGGQGASNEQFF. The CDR3 DNA sequence: TGTGCCAGCGGGGGACAGGGGGCGTCAAATGAGCAGTTCTTC. Using reference TRBV28 and TRBJ2-1 for the parts outside the CDR3, the full variable domain is DVKVTQSSRYLVKRTGEKVFLECVQDMDHENMFWYRQDPGLGLRLIYFSYDVKMKEKGDIPEGYSVSREKKERFSLILESASTNQTSMYLCASGGQGASNEQFFGPGTRLTVL.

The chain carries TRBV10-3 and TRBJ1-2; 8 nucleotides match TRBD1. The CDR3 sequence is 16 residues long. Trimming at V came to 2 bases and at J to 1 base, leaving 6 bases not matched to a gene. Germline V gene sequence: CDR1 ENHRY, CDR2 SYGVKD. The CDR3 protein is CAISESRGQSNYGYTF. CDR3 bases: TGTGCCATCAGTGAGAGCAGGGGGCAGAGTAACTATGGCTACACCTTC.

This clone was seen a handful of times. The chain has TRBV4-2 and TRBJ1-4; 9 positions agree with TRBD1. The CDR3 is 17 residues long. Unmatched junction bases numbered 8, after V lost 1 base and J lost 5 bases. Germline CDR1 LGHNA, CDR2 YNFKEQ. The CDR3 sequence is CASSQGIPGQGNEKLFF. CDR3 bases: TGTGCCAGCAGCCAAGGAATTCCGGGACAGGGCAATGAAAAACTGTTTTTT.

This chain joins TRBV28 and TRBJ2-2, with 10 bases fitting TRBD2. CDR3 size: 15 residues. Germline loops: CDR1 MDHEN, CDR2 SYDVKM. Trimming removed 5 bases from V and 3 bases from J; junction bases left unmatched: 3. The CDR3 DNA reads as TGTGCCAGCAGTCTAGCGGGGGAGTACACCGGGGAGCTGTTTTTT. Amino acid sequence: CASSLAGEYTGELFF.

In DNA, the CDR3 is TGTGCCACCAGTGATGGAGGATGGTATGGCTACACCTTC. Protein sequence: CATSDGGWYGYTF. The genes are TRBV24-1 and TRBJ1-2, with unresolved D. The CDR3 spans 13 residues. CDR1 and CDR2 from the germline V gene are KGHDR and SFDVKD. Trimming took off 3 bases at V and 5 bases at J, with 9 bases between the two ends.

This clone was counted once. V gene TRBV19 combines with J gene TRBJ2-1; TRBD1 aligns across 11 bases. Per germline, CDR1 LNHDA and CDR2 SQIVND (reference sequence). V shed 4 bases, J shed 7 bases, and the junction held 6 bases outside the gene matches. The CDR3 covers 15 residues. Here the CDR3 reads CASSKAGQGGNEQFF. Written as DNA, the CDR3 is TGTGCCAGTAGTAAAGCGGGACAGGGGGGGAATGAGCAGTTCTTC.

CDR3 loop: CASTVPSAGEGYTF. In DNA, the CDR3 is TGTGCCAGCACTGTACCCTCTGCAGGTGAAGGCTACACCTTC. The rearrangement uses TRBV6-6 and TRBJ1-2; D ambiguous. The V end was cut by 7 bases, the J end by 8 bases, with 20 bases between. The V gene's germline CDR1 is MNHNY and CDR2 SVGAGI (reference sequence). The CDR3 contains 14 residues.

This chain links TRBV24-1 with TRBJ2-7; 8 bases fit TRBD1. The CDR3 consists of 14 residues. The germline gives CDR1 KGHDR, CDR2 SFDVKD. The junction had 8 bases not matched to a gene; V was cut back by 5 bases and J by 6 bases. The CDR3 protein is CATSGDRGTSEQYF. CDR3 DNA sequence: TGTGCCACCAGTGGAGACAGGGGTACTAGCGAGCAGTACTTC.

The chain uses TRBV28 and TRBJ1-5; no reliable D call. The CDR3 length is 15 residues. V dropped 6 bases and J dropped 0 bases, with 12 bases sitting between them. In germline, CDR1 is MDHEN, CDR2 SYDVKM. CDR3 sequence reads: CASSSPRDSNQPQHF. The CDR3 DNA is TGTGCCAGCAGCTCCCCCCGGGATAGCAATCAGCCCCAGCATTTT.

This clone was seen more than once but under ten times. V usage is TRBV5-1 and J usage is TRBJ2-5; 11 nucleotides match TRBD2. This CDR3 spans 18 amino acids. V gave up 2 bases and J gave up 0 bases; unmatched junction bases: 9. CDR1 and CDR2 (germline): SGHRS, YFSETQ. The CDR3 region is CASSLGTSGREYQETQYF. CDR3 nucleotide sequence: TGCGCCAGCAGCTTAGGGACTAGCGGTCGGGAGTACCAAGAGACCCAGTACTTC. Drawing the rest from reference TRBV5-1 and TRBJ2-5, the complete variable domain is KAGVTQTPRYLIKTRGQQVTLSCSPISGHRSVSWYQQTPGQGLQFLFEYFSETQRNKGNFPGRFSGRQFSNSRSEMNVSTLELGDSALYLCASSLGTSGREYQETQYFGPGTRLLVL.

The CDR3 sequence: CASSSLGTSEQETQYF. The CDR3 bases are TGCGCCAGCAGCTCGCTCGGGACTAGCGAACAAGAGACCCAGTACTTC. This chain connects TRBV5-1 to TRBJ2-5; the match to TRBD2 covers 10 bases. CDR1 SGHRS and CDR2 YFSETQ come from the germline V gene. V was clipped by 3 bases and J by 2 bases; unmatched bases: 7. This CDR3 spans 16 amino acids. The whole variable domain, filled in from reference TRBV5-1 and TRBJ2-5, reads KAGVTQTPRYLIKTRGQQVTLSCSPISGHRSVSWYQQTPGQGLQFLFEYFSETQRNKGNFPGRFSGRQFSNSRSEMNVSTLELGDSALYLCASSSLGTSEQETQYFGPGTRLLVL.

This clone turned up a few times. V usage is TRBV5-1 and J usage is TRBJ1-2; a weak D match, TRBD1 (6 bases). CDR3 size: 13 residues. V was shortened by 6 bases and J by 3 bases, with 12 bases between the two germline ends. Germline-derived CDR1 and CDR2 are SGHRS and YFSETQ. CDR3 DNA: TGCGCCAGCACTGGGGGCAGGGACTATGGCTACACCTTC. Its protein product is CASTGGRDYGYTF.

The CDR3 DNA reads TGTGCCAGCAGCTTAACCCCCGGGCGGGAGGGGGGTGAGCAGTTCTTC. Translated, it gives CASSLTPGREGGEQFF. The rearrangement links TRBV7-3 to TRBJ2-1; 9 bases are a match to TRBD2. The CDR3 runs to 16 residues. Germline V gene sequence: CDR1 SGHTA, CDR2 FQGTGA. V was clipped by 0 bases and J by 9 bases; unmatched bases: 9.

The chain carries TRBV9 and TRBJ2-7; TRBD1 agrees at 8 bases. V gave up 0 bases and J gave up 2 bases; unmatched junction bases: 4. The CDR3 has 15 residues. Per germline, CDR1 SGDLS and CDR2 YYNGEE. CDR3 in amino acids: CASSVGDRGPYEQYF. DNA of the CDR3: TGTGCCAGCAGCGTAGGAGACAGGGGCCCCTACGAGCAGTACTTC.

The chain recombines TRBV2 with TRBJ1-6, with 9 bases identical to TRBD1. The CDR3 extends over 13 amino acids. Germline values: CDR1 SNHLY, CDR2 FYNNEI. With V trimmed by 10 bases and J by 9 bases, 7 bases remained unmatched. CDR3 in amino acids: CATRQGGPSPLHF. DNA of the CDR3: TGTGCCACCAGACAGGGGGGACCTTCACCCCTCCACTTT.

The chain recombines TRBV4-1 with TRBJ1-1; D gene ambiguous. Germline V lookup: CDR1 MGHRA, CDR2 YSYEKL. Trimming pared 3 bases from V and 5 bases from J, leaving 10 bases between. This CDR3 region has 13 residues. The chain's CDR3 is CASSQNSATEAFF. Written as DNA, the CDR3 is TGCGCCAGCAGCCAGAATTCAGCGACTGAAGCTTTCTTT.

This clone was picked up one time. The CDR3 loop reads CASSLQARLGGNEQFF. In DNA form, the CDR3 reads TGTGCCAGCAGCCTGCAGGCTAGACTGGGGGGGAATGAGCAGTTCTTC. The rearrangement joins TRBV3-1 (or the pseudogene TRBV3-2) to TRBJ2-1; 7 positions agree with TRBD2. CDR3 length: 16 residues. The V gene's germline CDR1 is LGHDT and CDR2 YNNKEL (reference sequence). The V and J ends lost 4 bases and 7 bases, in that order; junction bases with no gene match: 13.

V usage is TRBV2 and J usage is TRBJ2-3; a possible D gene is TRBD1 (6 bases). Germline values: CDR1 SNHLY, CDR2 FYNNEI. With 6 bases removed from V and 5 bases from J, the gap between germline ends came to 15 bases. The CDR3 is 14 residues long. The CDR3 region has the DNA TGTGCCAGCAGCTCCGTCGGCAGGGGAGATACGCAGTATTTT. Translated: CASSSVGRGDTQYF. Full variable domain (outside the CDR3, taken from reference TRBV2 and TRBJ2-3): EPEVTQTPSHQVTQMGQEVILRCVPISNHLYFYWYRQILGQKVEFLVSFYNNEISEKSEIFDDQFSVERPDGSNFTLKIRSTKLEDSAMYFCASSSVGRGDTQYFGPGTRLTVL.

The chain links TRBV11-3 to TRBJ2-1; 7 nucleotides agree with TRBD2. The V gene end was trimmed by 3 bases and the J gene end by 6 bases; junction bases not matched to a gene: 5. CDR1 and CDR2 (germline): SGHNT, YENEEA. The CDR3 extends over 14 amino acids. This CDR3 reads CASSFGGTTNEQFF. DNA of the CDR3: TGTGCCAGCAGCTTCGGGGGGACTACCAATGAGCAGTTCTTC. Looking up the rest from reference TRBV11-3 and TRBJ2-1 gives the full variable domain: EAGVVQSPRYKIIEKKQPVAFWCNPISGHNTLYWYLQNLGQGPELLIRYENEEAVDDSQLPKDRFSAERLKGVDSTLKIQPAELGDSAVYLCASSFGGTTNEQFFGPGTRLTVL.